A single sample is the source of the 24 T cell receptor beta chains below, sequenced in a study of cytotoxic CD8 clonotypes in ibrutinib-treated CLL. The repertoire was sequenced with immunoSEQ multiplex PCR; TCRdb's copy has only in-frame clones and lacks some. The table shows about 270,000 clones, with approximately 76% occurring only once. Here the sequenced sample was PBMCs, taken at disease progression, from a patient treated with ibrutinib. All receptors come from a human donor with chronic lymphocytic leukemia.

V and J are TRBV19 and TRBJ1-2; weak D call: TRBD1 (6 bases). V was pared by 3 bases and J by 3 bases, with 17 bases between. This CDR3 region has 16 residues. Germline V CDR1 and CDR2: LNHDA, SQIVND (reference sequence). The CDR3 nucleotides read TGTGCCAGTAGTATTCACGGGCCGCAGGGGTACTATGGCTACACCTTC. It specifies CASSIHGPQGYYGYTF.

This clone was counted a few times. This chain links TRBV7-9 with TRBJ2-3, with TRBD2 matching over 9 bases. Germline loops: CDR1 SEHNR, CDR2 FQNEAQ (reference sequence). V dropped 5 bases and J dropped 0; count of bases not matched to a gene: 6. This CDR3 comprises 16 residues. CDR3 DNA: TGTGCCAGCAGCCCGCAAACTAGCGGGAGCACAGATACGCAGTATTTT. Translating it yields CASSPQTSGSTDTQYF. The variable domain in full, with the rest retrieved from reference TRBV7-9 and TRBJ2-3, is DTGVSQNPRHKITKRGQNVTFRCDPISEHNRLYWYRQTLGQGPEFLTYFQNEAQLEKSRLLSDRFSAERPKGSFSTLEIQRTEQGDSAMYLCASSPQTSGSTDTQYFGPGTRLTVL.

The V gene is TRBV11-2, the J gene TRBJ1-1; 7 bases align to TRBD1. The junction had 16 bases not matched to a gene; V was cut back by 5 bases and J by 1 base. CDR3 length: 18 residues. Germline CDR1 and CDR2: SGHAT and FQNNGV. CDR3 nucleotides: TGTGCCAGCAGCCAGCGGGGCATCAGGGGGGTGGGGAACACTGAAGCTTTCTTT. Amino acid sequence: CASSQRGIRGVGNTEAFF.

The V and J genes are TRBV7-9 and TRBJ2-3, with TRBD1 as a possible D gene (6 bases). The CDR3 covers 15 residues. Germline V lookup: CDR1 SEHNR, CDR2 FQNEAQ (reference sequence). Deletions cut 3 bases from V and 2 bases from J, with 12 bases between. The CDR3 spells CASSFRGSPTDTQYF. CDR3 sequence (DNA): TGTGCCAGCAGCTTCAGGGGCTCTCCCACAGATACGCAGTATTTT.

The CDR3 loop reads CASRYTGLPGANVLTF. Written as DNA, the CDR3 is TGTGCCAGCAGATACACAGGGTTACCCGGGGCCAACGTCCTGACTTTC. The chain joins TRBV6-5 to TRBJ2-6; perhaps TRBD1 as D (6 bases). The V and J ends lost 6 bases and 4 bases respectively, with 16 bases between them. This CDR3 region has 16 residues. Looked up from germline, CDR1 is MNHEY and CDR2 is SVGAGI.

The chain uses TRBV2 and TRBJ1-5; a possible D gene is TRBD1 (5 bases). Germline CDR1 reads SNHLY; CDR2 reads FYNNEI. The CDR3 sequence is 12 residues long. The V and J ends lost 6 bases and 6 bases respectively, with 9 bases between them. CDR3 in DNA: TGTGCCAGCAGCCGGGGCCCTCAGCCCCAGCATTTT. Residues: CASSRGPQPQHF.

The chain joins TRBV11-2 to TRBJ2-5; D not resolved. The germline gives CDR1 SGHAT, CDR2 FQNNGV. With 5 bases removed from V and 1 base from J, the gap between germline ends came to 14 bases. CDR3 size: 15 residues. The CDR3 nucleotides are TGTGCCAGCAGCCTAGGGCCCAGACCCCAAGAGACCCAGTACTTC. As protein: CASSLGPRPQETQYF.

The chain has TRBV6-1 and TRBJ2-7; D remains unclear. The CDR3 contains 11 residues. Trimming took off 6 bases at V and 7 bases at J, with 10 bases between the two ends. The germline gives CDR1 MNHNS, CDR2 SASEGT. CDR3 sequence: CASSLITEQYF. CDR3 nucleotide sequence: TGTGCCAGCAGCCTCATCACGGAGCAGTACTTC.

The rearrangement links TRBV9 to TRBJ2-1; D not resolved. This CDR3 contains 15 residues. Trimming pared 0 bases from V and 1 base from J, leaving 8 bases between. CDR1 is SGDLS and CDR2 is YYNGEE in the germline V gene. The CDR3 sequence: CASSVATRSYNEQFF. CDR3 nucleotides: TGTGCCAGCAGCGTAGCTACTCGGTCCTACAATGAGCAGTTCTTC. Using reference TRBV9 and TRBJ2-1 for the parts outside the CDR3, the full variable domain is DSGVTQTPKHLITATGQRVTLRCSPRSGDLSVYWYQQSLDQGLQFLIQYYNGEERAKGNILERFSAQQFPDLHSELNLSSLELGDSALYFCASSVATRSYNEQFFGPGTRLTVL.

The rearrangement uses TRBV10-3 and TRBJ2-2, with D hard to call. The CDR3 spans 12 residues. Per germline, CDR1 ENHRY and CDR2 SYGVKD. V lost 6 bases, J lost 2 bases, and 4 bases lay in between. Here the CDR3 reads CAIRTNTGELFF. The CDR3 DNA reads as TGTGCCATCAGGACTAACACCGGGGAGCTGTTTTTT.

This sequence joins TRBV6-5 and TRBJ2-3, with unresolved D. Germline V gene lookup returns CDR1 MNHEY and CDR2 SVGAGI. This CDR3 has 11 amino acids. Trimming cost V 3 bases and J 5 bases, with 3 bases left between them. CDR3 amino acids: CASSYRDTQYF. The CDR3 region has the DNA TGTGCCAGCAGTTATCGAGATACGCAGTATTTT.

Only a few counts were recorded for this clone. The rearrangement joins TRBV9 to TRBJ2-7; D is perhaps TRBD2 (5 bases). The CDR3 length is 15 residues. V was clipped by 1 base and J by 7 bases, with 18 bases between them. Germline CDR1 SGDLS, CDR2 YYNGEE. This CDR3 reads CASSVSSGPRWEQYF. CDR3 bases: TGTGCCAGCAGCGTATCCAGCGGCCCTCGGTGGGAGCAGTACTTC.

This clone was recorded a few times. The chain recombines TRBV19 with TRBJ2-2; D is unresolved. V dropped 1 base and J dropped 4 bases, with 10 bases sitting between them. Germline CDR1 LNHDA, CDR2 SQIVND (reference sequence). The CDR3 sequence is 15 residues long. The CDR3 DNA is TGTGCCAGTAGTATAGTATTTGGCGTCACCGGGGAGCTGTTTTTT. Translated, it gives CASSIVFGVTGELFF.

The rearrangement links TRBV12-5 to TRBJ2-2; no definite D call. There are 16 residues in the CDR3. With 2 bases removed from V and 1 base from J, the gap between germline ends came to 11 bases. Per germline, CDR1 LGHNT and CDR2 FRNRAP. The CDR3 here is CASGLNPSLNTGELFF. CDR3 sequence (DNA): TGTGCTAGTGGTTTGAACCCGAGTTTGAACACCGGGGAGCTGTTTTTT.

The V call is TRBV21-1, the J call TRBJ2-5. TRBV21-1 is a listed pseudogene. The CDR3 covers 15 residues. CDR3 bases: TGTGCCAGCAGCTCCCCCTGGCAGATGGGAGAGACCCAGTACTTC. As protein: CASSSPWQMGETQYF.

The rearrangement links TRBV27 to TRBJ1-2; 9 bases map to TRBD1. The J segment lost 1 base and the V segment lost 5 bases, leaving 5 bases of the junction unmatched. Germline loops: CDR1 MNHEY, CDR2 SMNVEV (reference sequence). The CDR3 spans 15 residues. The CDR3 is CASSKRQGDNYGYTF. CDR3 nucleotides: TGTGCCAGCAGTAAAAGACAGGGGGATAACTATGGCTACACCTTC.

The chain recombines TRBV5-1 with TRBJ2-4, with 13 bases matching TRBD2. The V segment lost 4 bases and the J segment 0 bases; nucleotides outside the gene matches: 7. The CDR3 consists of 18 residues. Germline lookup yields CDR1 SGHRS and CDR2 YFSETQ. The CDR3 nucleotides are TGCGCCAGCAGCCCACTAGCGGGAGGGGGTCTAGCCAAAAACATTCAGTACTTC. Protein product: CASSPLAGGGLAKNIQYF.

The count of this clone is one. This chain connects TRBV11-2 to TRBJ2-7; tentative D call: TRBD1 (6 bases). The germline CDR1 and CDR2 sequences are SGHAT and FQNNGV. V dropped 5 bases and J dropped 6 bases, with 17 bases sitting between them. The CDR3 runs to 14 residues. DNA of the CDR3: TGTGCCAGCAGCATGCCGGGACATAATCGCGAGCAGTACTTC. Its protein product is CASSMPGHNREQYF.

This clone turned up a few times. The chain uses TRBV6-6 and TRBJ1-3, with D uncertain. The CDR3 is made up of 12 amino acids. The V and J ends lost 6 bases and 3 bases respectively, with 6 bases between them. CDR1 MNHNY and CDR2 SVGAGI come from the germline V gene (reference sequence). This CDR3 reads CASRSNGNTIYF. The CDR3, as DNA: TGTGCCAGCAGGTCAAATGGAAACACCATATATTTT.

The rearrangement links TRBV11-2 to TRBJ2-7; D uncertain. The V end lost 2 bases, the J end lost 0 bases, and 8 bases lay between the germline ends. The CDR3 length is 14 residues. The germline gives CDR1 SGHAT, CDR2 FQNNGV. The DNA of the CDR3 is TGTGCCAGCAGCTTACAGGTATTCTCCTACGAGCAGTACTTC. Residues: CASSLQVFSYEQYF.

This clone was counted between two and nine times. The V gene is TRBV6-6, the J gene TRBJ2-1; D perhaps matches TRBD1 (6 bases). Per germline, CDR1 MNHNY and CDR2 SVGAGI (reference sequence). The CDR3 spans 15 residues. V dropped 5 bases and J dropped 0 bases, with 11 bases sitting between them. The CDR3 here is CASSPWTDSYNEQFF. The CDR3 DNA sequence: TGTGCCAGCAGTCCCTGGACAGACTCCTACAATGAGCAGTTCTTC.

For this clone: Germline and junction disagree at one end, which may indicate a read error. The V gene is TRBV7-9, the J gene TRBJ1-4; perhaps TRBD1 as D (6 bases). The CDR3 loop spans 15 amino acids. CDR1 is SEHNR and CDR2 is FQNEAQ in the germline V gene (reference sequence). Here the CDR3 reads CASSLGPLWGAPLSF. The CDR3 DNA is TGTGCCAGCAGCTTAGGCCCCCTATGGGGGGCCCCGCTCAGTTTT.

This chain links TRBV19 with TRBJ1-1, with 8 bases fitting TRBD1. Germline loops: CDR1 LNHDA, CDR2 SQIVND (reference sequence). CDR3 size: 17 residues. J lost 4 bases, V lost 7 bases, and 17 bases had no gene match. This CDR3 reads CASTFILGTGVGTEAFF. For the CDR3, the DNA is TGTGCCAGTACCTTCATCTTGGGGACAGGCGTGGGCACTGAAGCTTTCTTT.

As DNA, the CDR3 is TGTGCCAGCAGTTTATTCGGCGGGAGGGGCGAGCAGTACTTC. It translates to CASSLFGGRGEQYF. The chain uses TRBV28 and TRBJ2-7; 9 nucleotides agree with TRBD2. The CDR3 spans 14 residues. In germline, CDR1 is MDHEN, CDR2 SYDVKM. The junction had 4 bases not matched to a gene; V was cut back by 1 base and J by 6 bases.